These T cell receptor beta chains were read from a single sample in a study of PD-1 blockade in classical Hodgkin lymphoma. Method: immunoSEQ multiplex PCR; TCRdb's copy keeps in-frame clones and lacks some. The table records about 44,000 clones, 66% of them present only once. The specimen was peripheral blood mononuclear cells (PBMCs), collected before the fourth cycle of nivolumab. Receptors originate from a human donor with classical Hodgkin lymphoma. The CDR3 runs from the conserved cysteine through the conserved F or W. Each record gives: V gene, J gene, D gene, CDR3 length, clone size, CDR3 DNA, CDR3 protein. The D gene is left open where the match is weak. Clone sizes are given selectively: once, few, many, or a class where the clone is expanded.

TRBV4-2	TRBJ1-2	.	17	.	TGTGCCAGCAGCCAAGGTGCGGGCGGCCCGACTAACTATGGCTACACCTTC	CASSQGAGGPTNYGYTF
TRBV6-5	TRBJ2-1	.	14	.	TGTGCCAGCAGCGTCCTCCTAAATGACAATGAGCAGTTCTTC	CASSVLLNDNEQFF
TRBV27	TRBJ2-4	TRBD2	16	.	TGTGCCAGCAGTGACCCGGGGGGGCGGACCAAAAACATTCAGTACTTC	CASSDPGGRTKNIQYF
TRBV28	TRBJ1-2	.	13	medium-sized	TGTGCCAGCAGTCTGGGGGCTGGGTATGGCTACACCTTC	CASSLGAGYGYTF
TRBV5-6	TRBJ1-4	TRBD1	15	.	TGTGCCAGCAGCAACACAGGGACAGGGCTTGAAAAACTGTTTTTT	CASSNTGTGLEKLFF
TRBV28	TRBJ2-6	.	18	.	TGTGCCAGCAGTTTGTTCCCCGGTATGTCTTCTGGGGCCAACGTCCTGACTTTC	CASSLFPGMSSGANVLTF
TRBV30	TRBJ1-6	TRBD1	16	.	TGTGCCTGGACCGGGACAGGGGGCGCGGATGATTCACCCCTCCACTTT	CAWTGTGGADDSPLHF
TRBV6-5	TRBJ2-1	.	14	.	TGTGCCAGCCAGAGGGGGGGGCAATACAATGAGCAGTTCTTC	CASQRGGQYNEQFF
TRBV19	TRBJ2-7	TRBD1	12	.	TGTGCCAGTAGTTCGACAGGGACGGGGCAGTACTTC	CASSSTGTGQYF
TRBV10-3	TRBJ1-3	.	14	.	TGTGCCATCAGTGGGACAACCTCTGGAAACACCATATATTTT	CAISGTTSGNTIYF
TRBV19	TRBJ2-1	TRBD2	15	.	TGTGCCAGTAGTCGTACTAGCGGGGCCCCCCAGGCGCAGTTCTTC	CASSRTSGAPQAQFF
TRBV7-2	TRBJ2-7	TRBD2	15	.	TGTGCCAGCAGCTTAGGGGGACTAGCCCGATCGGAGCAGTACTTC	CASSLGGLARSEQYF
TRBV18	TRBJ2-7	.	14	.	TGTGCCAGCTCACCAATCCACACTTCCTACGAGCAGTACTTC	CASSPIHTSYEQYF
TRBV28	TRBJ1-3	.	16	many	TGTGCCAGCAGTTTACCGACGGAGGACTCTGGAAACACCATATATTTT	CASSLPTEDSGNTIYF
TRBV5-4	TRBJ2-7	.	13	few	TGTGCCAGCAGCTTGACAGGGTTTTACGAGCAGTACTTC	CASSLTGFYEQYF
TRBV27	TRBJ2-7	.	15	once	TGTGCCAGCAGTCCGCACAAAGTCGGGCTTTACGAGCAGTACTTC	CASSPHKVGLYEQYF
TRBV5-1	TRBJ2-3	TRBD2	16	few	TGCGCCAGCAGCTTGGCCTCTAGCGGATTTACAGATACGCAGTATTTT	CASSLASSGFTDTQYF
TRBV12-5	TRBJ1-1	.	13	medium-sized	TGTGCTAGTGGACAAACAGGGTACACTGAAGCTTTCTTT	CASGQTGYTEAFF
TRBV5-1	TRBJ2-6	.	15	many	TGCGCCAGCAGCTTGGGACAGTCTGGGGCCAACGTCCTGACTTTC	CASSLGQSGANVLTF
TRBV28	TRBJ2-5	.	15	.	TGTGCCAGCAGTTTTTCAGGGGGGGCCGGAGAGACCCAGTACTTC	CASSFSGGAGETQYF
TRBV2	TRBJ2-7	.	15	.	TGTGCCAGCAGTGAACAGGGGACAAACTCCTACGAGCAGTACTTC	CASSEQGTNSYEQYF
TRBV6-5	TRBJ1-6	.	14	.	TGTGCCAGCAGTCTGAACGGGGGAGGGTCACCCCTCCACTTT	CASSLNGGGSPLHF
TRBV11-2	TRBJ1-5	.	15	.	TGTGCCAGCAGCTTAGATTTGGGGGGCGATCAGCCCCAGCATTTT	CASSLDLGGDQPQHF
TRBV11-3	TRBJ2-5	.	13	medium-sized	TGTGCCAGCAGCCGGTCGGGGAAGGAGACCCAGTACTTC	CASSRSGKETQYF
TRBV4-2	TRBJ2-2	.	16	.	TGTGCCAGCAGGGAAACCGGCAGCCCGAACACCGGGGAGCTGTTTTTT	CASRETGSPNTGELFF
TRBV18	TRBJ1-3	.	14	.	TGTGCCAGCTCACCAGGTCCAATAGGAAACACCATATATTTT	CASSPGPIGNTIYF
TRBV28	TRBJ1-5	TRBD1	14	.	TGTGCCAGCACTCCAGGGGGCGAGAATCAGCCCCAGCATTTT	CASTPGGENQPQHF
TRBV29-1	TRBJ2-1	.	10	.	TGCAGCGTTGTTATGGGACAGCAGTTCTTC	CSVVMGQQFF
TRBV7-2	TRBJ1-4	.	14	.	TGTGCCAGCAGCCCCGACAGAGTATATGAAAAACTGTTTTTT	CASSPDRVYEKLFF
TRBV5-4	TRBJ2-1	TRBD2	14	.	TGTGCCAGCAGCTTGGGTACTAGCGGGGGGAGGGAGTTCTTC	CASSLGTSGGREFF
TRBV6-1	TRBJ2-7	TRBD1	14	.	TGTGCCAGCGGAGACAGGGGAAGCTCCTACGAGCAGTACTTC	CASGDRGSSYEQYF
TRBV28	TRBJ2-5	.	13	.	TGTGCCAGCATAGGCAATTCCCAAGAGACCCAGTACTTC	CASIGNSQETQYF
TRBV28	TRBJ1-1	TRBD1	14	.	TGTGCCAGCAGGTTAGGGACAGTGAACACTGAAGCTTTCTTT	CASRLGTVNTEAFF
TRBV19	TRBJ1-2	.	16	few	TGTGCCAGTAGTATAGATTCTATCCCCCGCGGCCATGGCTACACCTTC	CASSIDSIPRGHGYTF
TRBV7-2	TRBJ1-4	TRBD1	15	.	TGTGCCAGCAGCCCAGGGGGCCGGACTAATGAAAAACTGTTTTTT	CASSPGGRTNEKLFF
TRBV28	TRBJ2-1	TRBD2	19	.	TGTGCCAGCACCCCGGGGGTAGGAAGGTATGAGCGGGAAGACAATGAGCAGTTCTTC	CASTPGVGRYEREDNEQFF
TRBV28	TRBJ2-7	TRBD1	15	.	TGTGCCAGCAGTTTATTTGCAGGGGGCACCTACGAGCAGTACTTC	CASSLFAGGTYEQYF
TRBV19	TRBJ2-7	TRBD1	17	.	TGTGCCAGTAGTACCCTTAAGGGACAGCTCGGCCGCTACGAGCAGTACTTC	CASSTLKGQLGRYEQYF
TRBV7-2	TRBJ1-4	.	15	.	TGTGCCAGCAGCTTCTCATGGGGGTCTGGTGAAAAACTGTTTTTT	CASSFSWGSGEKLFF
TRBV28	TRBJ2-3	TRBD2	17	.	TGTGCCAGCAGCCCTGGGGGGAGGGGAGGAGTAGCAGATACGCAGTATTTT	CASSPGGRGGVADTQYF
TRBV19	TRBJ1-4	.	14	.	TGTGCCAGTAACCAGGGTGCAACTAATGAAAAACTGTTTTTT	CASNQGATNEKLFF
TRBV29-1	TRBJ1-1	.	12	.	TGCAGCGTTTCCGGGGCAGAGACTGAAGCTTTCTTT	CSVSGAETEAFF
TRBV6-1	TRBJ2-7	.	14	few	TGTGCCAGCAGTGAGGGGGACCGCATGGGGGAGCAGTACTTC	CASSEGDRMGEQYF
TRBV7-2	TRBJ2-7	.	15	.	TGTGCCAGCAGCCGGACGACAGGCGTCTCCTACGAGCAGTACTTC	CASSRTTGVSYEQYF
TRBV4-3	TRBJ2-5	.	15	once	TGCGCCAGCAGCCAAGATCGATCGAGGGTAGAGACCCAGTACTTC	CASSQDRSRVETQYF
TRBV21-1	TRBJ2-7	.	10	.	TGTGCCAGCTGCGGTTTAGGGCAGTACTTC	CASCGLGQYF
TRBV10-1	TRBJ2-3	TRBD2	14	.	TGCGCCAGCAGTGGGACTAGCGGGGAGGATACGCAGTATTTT	CASSGTSGEDTQYF
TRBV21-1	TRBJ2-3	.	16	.	TGTGCCAGCAGCAAAGGGGGACTAGCGGAGACAGATACGCAGTATTTT	CASSKGGLAETDTQYF
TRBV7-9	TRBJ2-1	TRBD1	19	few	TGTGCCAGCAGTCGTCGGGACAGGGGGCCGAAGAGCTCCTACAATGAGCAGTTCTTC	CASSRRDRGPKSSYNEQFF
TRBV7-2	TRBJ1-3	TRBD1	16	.	TGTGCCAGCAGCTTAGCGACGGGACAGGAGAGAAACACCATATATTTT	CASSLATGQERNTIYF